These T cell receptor beta chains were read from a single sample in a study of breast tumors, draining lymph nodes, adjacent tissues. TCRdb reanalysed the multiplex PCR reads using MiXCR and keeps one entry per CDR3 protein. The profile shows 24,000 or so distinct CDR3 sequences, approximately 23% of them singletons. The sequenced sample consisted of breast tumor tissue. These receptors were collected from a female donor with breast cancer. Some clones in this sample may be carry-over from other donors' samples. Both conserved end residues are part of each CDR3. A D gene is named only where the DNA matches it firmly. Expanded clones are given a class, and other clones once, few, many or no size at all.

abundance	v_gene	d_gene	j_gene	CDR3aa	CDR3nt
medium-sized	TRBV12-3/TRBV12-4	TRBD1	TRBJ1-5	CASSFWTGGTNQPQHF	TGTGCCAGCAGTTTCTGGACAGGGGGTACGAATCAGCCCCAGCATTTT
many	TRBV19	-	TRBJ1-5	CASSIEDRGNQPQHF	TGTGCCAGTAGTATAGAGGACAGAGGCAATCAGCCCCAGCATTTT
many	TRBV4-1	-	TRBJ2-6	CASSQDYGDSGANVLTF	TGCGCCAGCAGCCAAGATTATGGGGACTCTGGGGCCAACGTCCTGACTTTC
-	TRBV9	-	TRBJ1-2	CASSGMNYGYTF	TGTGCCAGCAGCGGTATGAACTATGGCTACACCTTC
many	TRBV12-5	TRBD2	TRBJ2-7	CASGPPREEQQYF	TGTGCTAGTGGTCCGCCCCGGGAGGAACAGCAGTACTTC
many	TRBV28	-	TRBJ2-3	CASARRRGADTQYF	TGTGCCAGTGCCCGACGCCGTGGGGCAGATACGCAGTATTTT
few	TRBV3-1	-	TRBJ1-1	CASETSTGEAFF	TGTGCCAGCGAGACAAGTACAGGTGAAGCTTTCTTT
many	TRBV5-6	TRBD1	TRBJ1-2	CASRRDRTNYGYTF	TGTGCCAGCAGGAGGGACAGGACTAACTATGGCTACACCTTC
-	TRBV15	TRBD1	TRBJ1-4	CATSSPGRTGGKPFF	TGTGCTACCAGCAGTCCTGGGAGAACAGGGGGAAAACCGTTTTTT
-	TRBV5-1	-	TRBJ2-7	CASSLGGGGRYEQYF	TGCGCCAGCAGCTTGGGCGGAGGGGGTCGATACGAGCAGTACTTC
many	TRBV24-1	TRBD2	TRBJ2-3	CATSDLRGSGSTDTQYF	TGTGCCACCAGTGATTTGCGAGGTAGCGGGAGCACAGATACGCAGTATTTT
few	TRBV5-1	-	TRBJ2-3	CASSLGVGHNTDTQYF	TGCGCCAGCAGCTTGGGTGTTGGACACAACACAGATACGCAGTATTTT
medium-sized	TRBV5-6	-	TRBJ2-3	CASSTKGVAQEDTQYF	TGTGCCAGCAGTACCAAAGGGGTAGCCCAGGAAGATACGCAGTATTTT
many	TRBV4-2	-	TRBJ1-4	CASSQVDPSEKLFF	TGTGCCAGCAGCCAAGTTGATCCGTCTGAAAAACTGTTTTTT
many	TRBV20-1	TRBD2	TRBJ2-7	CSARNIAGGKNEQYF	TGCAGTGCTAGAAATATAGCGGGAGGTAAAAACGAGCAGTACTTC
many	TRBV27	-	TRBJ1-2	CASSLRLGASNYGYTF	TGTGCCAGCAGTTTAAGGTTAGGGGCTTCTAACTATGGCTACACCTTC
many	TRBV2	TRBD1	TRBJ1-5	CASSVSGQGAQPQHF	TGTGCCAGCAGTGTATCGGGACAGGGGGCACAGCCCCAGCATTTT
medium-sized	TRBV2	TRBD1	TRBJ1-4	CASSQQGIGEKLFF	TGTGCCAGCAGCCAACAGGGGATCGGTGAAAAACTGTTTTTT
many	TRBV27	-	TRBJ2-7	CASSYRASGRYEQYF	TGTGCCAGCAGTTACAGGGCTAGCGGAAGGTACGAGCAGTACTTC
many	TRBV28	-	TRBJ2-7	CASSHGSEQYF	TGTGCCAGCAGCCACGGGAGCGAGCAGTACTTC
-	TRBV2	TRBD2	TRBJ2-2	CASGTSGIGTGELFF	TGTGCCAGCGGAACTAGCGGGATCGGCACCGGGGAGCTGTTTTTT
-	TRBV5-4	-	TRBJ2-3	CASSLSSHGTDTQYF	TGTGCCAGCAGCTTGAGCTCTCATGGCACAGATACGCAGTATTTT
many	TRBV20-1	TRBD2	TRBJ2-1	CSARAPGTSIHNEQFF	TGCAGTGCTAGAGCCCCCGGGACTAGCATCCACAATGAGCAGTTCTTC
many	TRBV27	-	TRBJ2-1	CASRVAGPYNEQFF	TGTGCCAGCAGGGTGGCGGGGCCCTACAATGAGCAGTTCTTC
many	TRBV28	TRBD2	TRBJ2-5	CASSLWLAGVGIQETQYF	TGTGCCAGCAGTTTATGGCTAGCGGGAGTTGGTATCCAAGAGACCCAGTACTTC
many	TRBV24-1	TRBD2	TRBJ2-7	CATSDPGTSPYEQYF	TGTGCCACCAGTGACCCCGGGACTAGCCCCTACGAGCAGTACTTC
medium-sized	TRBV7-9	TRBD1	TRBJ2-7	CASSLGDRAMYF	TGTGCCAGCAGCCTTGGGGACAGGGCAATGTACTTC
medium-sized	TRBV20-1	-	TRBJ1-2	CSASQQNYGYTF	TGCAGTGCTAGCCAACAGAACTATGGCTACACCTTC
many	TRBV7-2	-	TRBJ2-2	CASSLVKGRDAGELFF	TGTGCCAGCAGCTTAGTCAAAGGGAGAGACGCCGGGGAGCTGTTTTTT
many	TRBV19	TRBD1	TRBJ2-1	CASSTSGTGPHEQFF	TGTGCCAGTAGTACGTCCGGGACAGGGCCCCATGAGCAGTTCTTC
-	TRBV5-1	TRBD2	TRBJ2-7	CASSLETSGSTQQYF	TGCGCCAGCAGCCTGGAGACTAGCGGGAGTACCCAGCAGTACTTC
many	TRBV28	TRBD1	TRBJ2-2	CASSSPGQGAGGELFF	TGTGCCAGCAGTTCGCCGGGACAGGGGGCGGGCGGGGAGCTGTTTTTT
many	TRBV12-3/TRBV12-4	-	TRBJ2-5	CASSLGRVQETQYF	TGTGCCAGCAGTTTAGGCAGGGTCCAAGAGACCCAGTACTTC
-	TRBV7-9	TRBD2	TRBJ2-7	CASSLGTSGGPLTYKQYF	TGTGCCAGCAGCTTGGGGACTAGCGGGGGACCCCTTACCTACAAGCAGTACTTC
many	TRBV10-1	TRBD1	TRBJ1-6	CASTPLQGPFNSPLHF	TGCGCCAGCACGCCACTACAGGGGCCCTTTAATTCACCCCTCCACTTT
many	TRBV5-1	-	TRBJ1-5	CASSSNPGDQPQHF	TGCGCCAGCAGCTCCAACCCGGGGGATCAGCCCCAGCATTTT
many	TRBV25-1	-	TRBJ2-7	CASSGGDLGGNEQYF	TGTGCCAGCAGTGGCGGGGACTTAGGAGGGAACGAGCAGTACTTC
-	TRBV5-1	-	TRBJ1-3	CASSDSPGNTIYF	TGCGCCAGCAGCGACAGCCCTGGAAACACCATATATTTT
many	TRBV9	-	TRBJ2-2	CASSVGITSRTGELFF	TGTGCCAGCAGCGTAGGAATAACTAGTCGAACCGGGGAGCTGTTTTTT
many	TRBV27	TRBD1	TRBJ2-7	CASSLGTGFGEQYF	TGTGCCAGCAGTTTGGGGACAGGGTTTGGCGAGCAGTACTTC
-	TRBV28	-	TRBJ1-2	CASSFRAGPHGYGYTF	TGTGCCAGCAGTTTTCGCGCGGGGCCCCACGGGTATGGCTACACCTTC
many	TRBV7-9	-	TRBJ1-2	CASSQNEGANYGYTF	TGTGCCAGCAGCCAAAATGAAGGGGCCAACTATGGCTACACCTTC
many	TRBV10-1	-	TRBJ1-6	CASSENRDSPLHF	TGCGCCAGCAGTGAAAACAGGGACTCACCCCTCCACTTT
medium-sized	TRBV5-1	TRBD2	TRBJ2-1	CASSLQSGGSNEQFF	TGCGCCAGCAGCTTGCAAAGCGGGGGGAGCAATGAGCAGTTCTTC
many	TRBV10-3	-	TRBJ2-7	CAISVSSYEQYF	TGTGCCATCAGTGTTTCTTCCTACGAGCAGTACTTC
many	TRBV19	-	TRBJ2-7	CASSYAGQSYEQYF	TGTGCCAGTAGTTACGCGGGACAGAGCTACGAGCAGTACTTC
-	TRBV20-1	-	TRBJ1-6	CSARVGLNSPLHF	TGCAGTGCTAGAGTCGGACTAAATTCACCCCTCCACTTT
many	TRBV28	-	TRBJ2-5	CASSFMGQETQYF	TGTGCCAGCAGTTTTATGGGCCAAGAGACCCAGTACTTC
medium-sized	TRBV2	-	TRBJ2-2	CASSTRWTGGSHRSGNTGELFF	TGTGCCAGCAGTACTAGATGGACCGGGGGATCACATCGTTCGGGGAACACCGGGGAGCTGTTTTTT
many	TRBV12-3/TRBV12-4	TRBD2	TRBJ2-7	CASRLAGGGEQYF	TGTGCCAGCAGACTAGCGGGAGGGGGGGAGCAGTACTTC
-	TRBV11-3	-	TRBJ2-1	CASSFARGTYNEQFF	TGTGCCAGCAGCTTTGCCAGGGGCACTTACAATGAGCAGTTCTTC
many	TRBV12-3/TRBV12-4	TRBD2	TRBJ2-7	CASSLVGGRAREQYF	TGTGCCAGCAGTTTAGTCGGCGGGAGGGCCCGCGAGCAGTACTTC
-	TRBV6-1	-	TRBJ1-5	CASGEERREPQHF	TGTGCCAGCGGTGAAGAAAGGAGGGAGCCCCAGCACTTT
many	TRBV10-3	-	TRBJ1-3	CAISTGSPSGNTIYF	TGTGCCATCAGTACAGGAAGCCCCTCTGGAAACACCATATATTTT
many	TRBV6-1	-	TRBJ1-3	CASSEGTFSGNTIYF	TGTGCCAGCAGTGAAGGAACATTCTCTGGAAACACCATATATTTT